The 20 T cell receptor beta chains below all came from one sample that was sequenced in a study of blood T cell repertoires in COVID-19 (dated by TCRdb to the early 2020s). Library preparation used the immunoSEQ multiplex PCR assay. Not all clones reach the TCRdb copy of this immuneACCESS table, which keeps in-frame sequences only. Checked studies attribute under half of the gap to unresolved V genes and leave the rest unexplained. This sample comprises 80,000 or so clones, roughly 87% of them detected only once. Of the sample, roughly 12% is held by the ten largest clones. Sequences were obtained from peripheral blood. These receptor sequences come from an elderly man with acute or convalescent COVID-19.

The chain combines TRBV30 with TRBJ1-1, with a possible D match to TRBD1 (5 bases). V dropped 1 base and J dropped 3 bases, with 6 bases sitting between them. The germline CDR1 and CDR2 sequences are GTSNPN and SVGIG (reference sequence). The CDR3 is made up of 12 amino acids. The CDR3 nucleotides read TGTGCCTGGAGTGAAGGGGACACTGAAGCTTTCTTT. Its translation is CAWSEGDTEAFF.

The rearrangement joins TRBV4-2 to TRBJ2-1; D is perhaps TRBD2 (6 bases). Germline CDR1 reads LGHNA; CDR2 reads YNFKEQ. The CDR3 covers 15 residues. Deletions cut 1 base from V and 5 bases from J, with 12 bases between. The CDR3 protein is CASSQGRGMDNEQFF. The CDR3 region has the DNA TGTGCCAGCAGCCAAGGTCGGGGGATGGACAATGAGCAGTTCTTC.

This chain links TRBV15 with TRBJ1-1; 7 bases are shared with TRBD1. CDR1 and CDR2 (germline): LNHNV, YYDKDF (reference sequence). This CDR3 is 17 amino acids long. V lost 3 bases to trimming and J lost 2 bases; unmatched junction nucleotides: 12. Here the CDR3 reads CATSRSTGPPGNTEAFF. The CDR3 DNA sequence: TGTGCCACCAGCAGGTCGACAGGGCCCCCGGGTAACACTGAAGCTTTCTTT.

This chain links TRBV7-9 with TRBJ2-7; TRBD1 matches 8 bases. Germline CDR1 reads SEHNR; CDR2 reads FQNEAQ (reference sequence). After removal of 4 bases from V and 7 bases from J, the junction contained 9 bases not matched to a gene. The CDR3 has 14 amino acids. The CDR3 nucleotides are TGTGCCAGCAGCTCTCGACAGGGGTTAGGTGAGCAGTACTTC. This gives the protein CASSSRQGLGEQYF.

Of note for this clone: At one boundary the junction diverges from the germline segment, which might be a read error. The chain combines TRBV6-5 with TRBJ1-2, with 7 nucleotides matching TRBD1. The CDR3 totals 16 residues. The germline CDR1 and CDR2 sequences are MNHEY and SVGAGI. CDR3 nucleotides: TGTGCCAGCAGTTCTGGAAACAGGGGTGTTATCTATGGCCACACCTTC. Its protein product is CASSSGNRGVIYGHTF.

This clone was counted a single time. The chain is built from TRBV7-2 and TRBJ1-2; 9 bases fit TRBD1. The CDR3 contains 15 residues. Germline assignment: CDR1 SGHTA and CDR2 FQGNSA. Trimming cost V 5 bases and J 12 bases; bases outside gene matches: 16. CDR3 DNA sequence: TGTGCCAGCAGCCCGACCACAGGGGGCCCCTTAGGCGACACCTTC. As protein: CASSPTTGGPLGDTF.

The chain uses TRBV7-3 and TRBJ1-1; no clear D. Trimming left V 1 base short and J 4 bases short, with 10 bases between. The CDR3 loop spans 14 amino acids. From germline, CDR1 is SGHTA and CDR2 FQGTGA. CDR3 residues: CASSLNQASTEAFF. The CDR3 coding sequence is TGTGCCAGCAGCTTAAATCAGGCTTCCACTGAAGCTTTCTTT.

The V and J genes are TRBV2 and TRBJ2-7; TRBD2 matches at 14 bases. The CDR3 contains 15 residues. The germline V gene encodes CDR1 SNHLY and CDR2 FYNNEI. The J segment lost 5 bases and the V segment lost 4 bases, leaving 4 bases of the junction unmatched. CDR3 sequence: CASSVGTSGGNEQYF. The CDR3 DNA follows: TGTGCCAGCAGTGTAGGGACTAGCGGGGGAAACGAGCAGTACTTC. The whole variable domain, filled in from reference TRBV2 and TRBJ2-7, reads EPEVTQTPSHQVTQMGQEVILRCVPISNHLYFYWYRQILGQKVEFLVSFYNNEISEKSEIFDDQFSVERPDGSNFTLKIRSTKLEDSAMYFCASSVGTSGGNEQYFGPGTRLTVT.

This clone was counted once. The chain couples TRBV6-6 to TRBJ1-3; perhaps TRBD1 as D (6 bases). Germline-derived CDR1 and CDR2 are MNHNY and SVGAGI (reference sequence). This CDR3 has 14 amino acids. V was shortened by 5 bases and J by 2 bases, with 10 bases between the two germline ends. In DNA form, the CDR3 reads TGTGCCAGCAGTCAGGGGTGGGCTGGAAACACCATATATTTT. It is translated as CASSQGWAGNTIYF.

J is TRBJ1-1 and V is TRBV5-1, with D maybe TRBD1 (5 bases). Germline loops: CDR1 SGHRS, CDR2 YFSETQ. Trimming cost V 0 bases and J 6 bases, with 12 bases left between them. The CDR3 is 14 amino acids. The CDR3 loop is CASSLAGTGAEAFF. The CDR3 region has the DNA TGCGCCAGCAGCTTGGCAGGTACAGGAGCTGAAGCTTTCTTT.

This clone was found a few times. V and J are TRBV7-8 and TRBJ1-2; TRBD1 aligns across 11 bases. CDR1 is SGHVS, CDR2 FQNEAQ, per germline. V was pared by 4 bases and J by 5 bases, with 9 bases of the junction left unmatched. The CDR3 loop spans 16 amino acids. CDR3 protein: CASSSTGQGAVYGYTF. The DNA for the CDR3 is TGTGCCAGCAGCTCCACCGGACAGGGGGCAGTGTATGGCTACACCTTC.

The chain recombines TRBV29-1 with TRBJ1-1; perhaps TRBD1 as D (6 bases). Germline CDR1 and CDR2: SQVTM and ANQGSEA. With 7 bases removed from V and 5 bases from J, the gap between germline ends came to 14 bases. The CDR3 contains 12 residues. The CDR3 DNA follows: TGCAGCGCCAAACAGGGATTTACTGAAGCTTTCTTT. Its protein is CSAKQGFTEAFF.

V gene TRBV24-1 combines with J gene TRBJ2-7; a possible D gene is TRBD2 (7 bases). Trimming shortened V by 10 bases and J by 5 bases, and 23 bases separated the two germline ends. The CDR3 runs to 15 residues. Looked up from germline, CDR1 is KGHDR and CDR2 is SFDVKD. CDR3 residues: CATGSGGDNSHEQYF. Written as DNA, the CDR3 is TGTGCCACAGGATCTGGGGGGGACAACAGCCACGAGCAGTACTTC.

V is TRBV5-4 and J is TRBJ2-7; D unclear. Trimming removed 0 bases at V and 9 bases at J, with 16 bases between. CDR3 length: 14 residues. CDR1 and CDR2 from the germline V gene are SGHNT and YYREEE (reference sequence). The CDR3 DNA sequence: TGTGCCAGCAGCTTGGATCTGGGCCCCGGTGTGCAGTACTTC. As protein: CASSLDLGPGVQYF.

This chain's CDR3 is CASGTGGTGELFF. The CDR3 nucleotides are TGTGCCAGCGGGACAGGGGGCACCGGGGAGCTGTTTTTT. This rearrangement joins TRBV2 to TRBJ2-2; 11 bases are a match to TRBD1. Germline trimming cut 8 bases from V and 4 bases from J; bases unmatched to any gene: 0. In germline, CDR1 is SNHLY, CDR2 FYNNEI. The CDR3 runs to 13 residues.

The CDR3 is CASSKDVDYLSSYNSPLHF. The CDR3 DNA reads as TGTGCCAGCAGCAAAGATGTTGACTACCTTAGCTCCTATAATTCACCCCTCCACTTT. The chain couples TRBV21-1 to TRBJ1-6. TRBV21-1 is classified as a pseudogene. The CDR3 length is 19 residues.

V and J are TRBV18 and TRBJ1-5; D possibly corresponds to TRBD1 (5 bases). With 3 bases removed from V and 1 base from J, the gap between germline ends came to 16 bases. The CDR3 is 17 amino acids. Germline-derived CDR1 and CDR2 are KGHSH and LQKENI. The DNA for the CDR3 is TGTGCCAGCTCACCGGATGCGGGGGGAGGGAGCAATCAGCCCCAGCATTTT. This translates into CASSPDAGGGSNQPQHF.

The genes are TRBV5-8 and TRBJ1-1; perhaps TRBD1 as D (6 bases). The CDR3 runs 15 residues. Germline-derived CDR1 and CDR2 are SGHTS and YDEGEE. V gave up 1 base and J gave up 3 bases, with 13 bases separating them. The CDR3 region is CASSLQGRGDTEAFF. CDR3 DNA sequence: TGTGCCAGCAGCTTGCAAGGGAGGGGGGACACTGAAGCTTTCTTT.

This sequence joins TRBV5-6 and TRBJ1-5; 7 positions match TRBD1. The germline CDR1 and CDR2 sequences are SGHDT and YYEEEE. Trimming at V came to 1 base and at J to 5 bases, leaving 3 bases not matched to a gene. The CDR3 has 14 residues. The CDR3 reads CASSLLQGHQPQHF. The CDR3 DNA reads as TGTGCCAGCAGCTTGCTACAGGGGCATCAGCCCCAGCATTTT.

This chain joins TRBV11-2 and TRBJ1-2, with 7 bases that match TRBD1. Trimming took 4 bases from V and 4 from J; bases not matched to a gene: 3. The germline V gene encodes CDR1 SGHAT and CDR2 FQNNGV. The CDR3 loop spans 13 amino acids. This chain's CDR3 is CASSSDRAYGYTF. In DNA, the CDR3 is TGTGCCAGCAGCTCCGACAGGGCCTATGGCTACACCTTC.